The T cell receptor beta chain described here comes from a study of PD-1 blockade in classical Hodgkin lymphoma. V was pared by 8 bases and J by 3 bases, with 12 bases between. In germline, CDR1 is MDHEN, CDR2 SYDVKM. The CDR3 consists of 13 residues. The method was immunoSEQ multiplex PCR; TCRdb's version includes in-frame clones alone and lacks a portion of them. The table includes over 7,500 clones, about 93% detected once. No patient escaped relapse after autologous stem cell transplantation, and brentuximab vedotin exposure varied. When best responses were assessed, they were complete response, partial response or progressive disease.

The chain carries TRBV28 and TRBJ2-3; possibly TRBD2 for D (7 bases). Specimen: peripheral blood mononuclear cells (PBMCs), collected at baseline. The TCR was taken from a human donor with classical Hodgkin lymphoma. DNA of the CDR3: TGTGCCAGCGAGGGGGGGAGGACAGATACGCAGTATTTT. Translated, it gives CASEGGRTDTQYF.